Listed below are T cell receptor beta chains from one sample, sequenced in a study of blood T cell repertoires in COVID-19. The repertoire was sequenced with immunoSEQ multiplex PCR; TCRdb's copy has only in-frame clones and lacks some. Of approximately 210,000 clones listed, 70% to 90% are singletons. What was sequenced was peripheral blood. Source of these receptors: a woman aged 40 to 50 with acute or convalescent COVID-19. CDR3s include the opening cysteine and the closing phenylalanine or tryptophan. The order of the fields is D gene, V gene, clone size, J gene, CDR3 protein, CDR3 DNA. A D gene is named only where the DNA matches it firmly. The size of a clone is reported for some rows only, either as once, few or many, or as a class for expanded clones.

d_gene: .
v_gene: TRBV19
abundance: .
j_gene: TRBJ2-1
CDR3aa: CASSIGGNSRNEQFF
CDR3nt: TGTGCCAGTAGTATTGGGGGCAACTCTAGAAATGAGCAGTTCTTC

d_gene: .
v_gene: TRBV27
abundance: once
j_gene: TRBJ1-4
CDR3aa: CASRRTGLNEKLFF
CDR3nt: TGTGCCAGCCGGAGAACAGGGCTTAATGAAAAACTGTTTTTT

d_gene: .
v_gene: TRBV3-1/TRBV3-2
abundance: .
j_gene: TRBJ2-3
CDR3aa: CASSRDSFTDTQYF
CDR3nt: TGTGCCAGCAGCCGAGACTCGTTCACAGATACGCAGTATTTT

d_gene: .
v_gene: TRBV2
abundance: .
j_gene: TRBJ1-1
CDR3aa: CASSGRQEFNTEAFF
CDR3nt: TGTGCCAGCAGTGGGAGACAGGAATTTAACACTGAAGCTTTCTTT

d_gene: TRBD2
v_gene: TRBV5-1
abundance: .
j_gene: TRBJ2-3
CDR3aa: CASSILAGGGSDTQYF
CDR3nt: TGCGCCAGCAGCATCCTAGCGGGGGGCGGGTCAGATACGCAGTATTTT

d_gene: .
v_gene: TRBV9
abundance: .
j_gene: TRBJ1-2
CDR3aa: CASSVVGEYGYTF
CDR3nt: TGTGCCAGCAGCGTAGTCGGTGAATATGGCTACACCTTC

d_gene: TRBD1
v_gene: TRBV19
abundance: .
j_gene: TRBJ1-5
CDR3aa: CASSSLPGQGMDQPQHF
CDR3nt: TGTGCCAGTAGTAGTCTACCGGGACAGGGAATGGATCAGCCCCAGCATTTT

d_gene: .
v_gene: TRBV14
abundance: .
j_gene: TRBJ1-4
CDR3aa: CASSPRRAQEGKLFF
CDR3nt: TGTGCCAGCAGCCCAAGGAGGGCCCAAGAAGGAAAACTGTTTTTT

d_gene: TRBD1
v_gene: TRBV5-1
abundance: .
j_gene: TRBJ1-1
CDR3aa: CASSADRGTEAFF
CDR3nt: TGCGCCAGCAGCGCTGACAGGGGAACTGAAGCTTTCTTT

d_gene: TRBD1
v_gene: TRBV6-6
abundance: .
j_gene: TRBJ1-2
CDR3aa: CASSPRGQGSFGDGYTF
CDR3nt: TGTGCCAGCAGTCCCCGGGGACAGGGTTCGTTCGGGGATGGCTACACCTTC

d_gene: .
v_gene: TRBV19
abundance: .
j_gene: TRBJ1-2
CDR3aa: CASRAGQGHYGYTF
CDR3nt: TGTGCCAGTAGGGCCGGCCAGGGCCACTATGGCTACACCTTC

d_gene: TRBD2
v_gene: TRBV7-2
abundance: .
j_gene: TRBJ2-3
CDR3aa: CASSSIGLADTQYF
CDR3nt: TGTGCCAGCAGCTCGATAGGACTAGCAGATACGCAGTATTTT

d_gene: .
v_gene: TRBV21-1
abundance: .
j_gene: TRBJ1-1
CDR3aa: CASSKAGQGTEAFF
CDR3nt: TGTGCCAGCAGCAAAGCTGGACAGGGGACTGAAGCTTTCTTT

d_gene: TRBD1
v_gene: TRBV2
abundance: .
j_gene: TRBJ1-5
CDR3aa: CASSKEGAVAVQPQHF
CDR3nt: TGTGCCAGCAGTAAAGAGGGGGCTGTGGCCGTTCAGCCCCAGCATTTT

d_gene: .
v_gene: TRBV18
abundance: .
j_gene: TRBJ1-2
CDR3aa: CASSPPGQRTNYGYTF
CDR3nt: TGTGCCAGCTCACCACCAGGACAGAGAACTAACTATGGCTACACCTTC

d_gene: .
v_gene: TRBV19
abundance: .
j_gene: TRBJ2-3
CDR3aa: CASSMGRGPDTQYF
CDR3nt: TGTGCCAGTAGTATGGGCAGGGGCCCAGATACGCAGTATTTT

d_gene: TRBD1
v_gene: TRBV19
abundance: .
j_gene: TRBJ1-2
CDR3aa: CASSEGADYGYTF
CDR3nt: TGTGCGAGTAGTGAGGGGGCGGACTATGGCTACACCTTC

d_gene: TRBD1
v_gene: TRBV5-5
abundance: .
j_gene: TRBJ1-2
CDR3aa: CASSFGQDPRLGGYTF
CDR3nt: TGTGCCAGCAGCTTCGGACAGGACCCACGACTGGGTGGCTACACCTTC

d_gene: .
v_gene: TRBV12-5
abundance: .
j_gene: TRBJ1-4
CDR3aa: CASARSEKLFF
CDR3nt: TGTGCTAGCGCGAGAAGCGAAAAACTGTTTTTT

d_gene: .
v_gene: TRBV7-9
abundance: .
j_gene: TRBJ2-1
CDR3aa: CASSPITWTGSPGGQFF
CDR3nt: TGTGCCAGCAGCCCCATAACCTGGACAGGGTCGCCGGGGGGGCAGTTCTTC

d_gene: TRBD2
v_gene: TRBV7-8
abundance: .
j_gene: TRBJ2-2
CDR3aa: CASSNDPRLAGGLTVNTGELFF
CDR3nt: TGTGCCAGCAGCAACGACCCACGACTAGCGGGGGGGCTTACGGTGAACACCGGGGAGCTGTTTTTT

d_gene: .
v_gene: TRBV11-3
abundance: .
j_gene: TRBJ2-5
CDR3aa: CASSGGAQETQYF
CDR3nt: TGTGCCAGCAGCGGGGGGGCCCAAGAGACCCAGTACTTC

d_gene: .
v_gene: TRBV6-6
abundance: .
j_gene: TRBJ1-5
CDR3aa: CASSGNRDQPQHF
CDR3nt: TGTGCCAGCAGCGGAAACAGGGATCAGCCCCAGCATTTT

d_gene: .
v_gene: TRBV5-1
abundance: .
j_gene: TRBJ1-1
CDR3aa: CASSLGHSNTEAFF
CDR3nt: TGCGCCAGCAGCTTGGGCCACTCGAACACTGAAGCTTTCTTT

d_gene: .
v_gene: TRBV15
abundance: .
j_gene: TRBJ2-1
CDR3aa: CATSRDRGEQFF
CDR3nt: TGTGCCACCAGCAGAGATAGGGGGGAGCAGTTCTTC

d_gene: TRBD1
v_gene: TRBV2
abundance: .
j_gene: TRBJ1-2
CDR3aa: CARSQGAVGYTF
CDR3nt: TGTGCCAGGTCACAGGGGGCCGTTGGCTACACCTTC

d_gene: .
v_gene: TRBV3-1/TRBV3-2
abundance: .
j_gene: TRBJ1-3
CDR3aa: CASSQSSLSGNTIYF
CDR3nt: TGTGCCAGCAGCCAAAGCTCTCTCTCTGGAAACACCATATATTTT

d_gene: TRBD2
v_gene: TRBV29-1
abundance: .
j_gene: TRBJ2-3
CDR3aa: CSTNGGGGQHRSVDTQYF
CDR3nt: TGCAGCACCAACGGGGGCGGGGGGCAGCACCGAAGCGTAGATACGCAGTATTTT

d_gene: .
v_gene: TRBV19
abundance: .
j_gene: TRBJ1-4
CDR3aa: CASSIRDRYTDEKLFF
CDR3nt: TGTGCCAGTAGTATAAGAGACAGGTATACGGATGAAAAACTGTTTTTT

d_gene: TRBD1
v_gene: TRBV29-1
abundance: .
j_gene: TRBJ1-3
CDR3aa: CSTDRGLGGNTIYF
CDR3nt: TGCAGCACGGACAGGGGGCTGGGGGGAAACACCATATATTTT

d_gene: .
v_gene: TRBV27
abundance: .
j_gene: TRBJ2-5
CDR3aa: CASSLRGRDFVETQYF
CDR3nt: TGTGCCAGCAGTCTAAGGGGCAGGGATTTCGTAGAGACCCAGTACTTC

d_gene: .
v_gene: TRBV3-1/TRBV3-2
abundance: .
j_gene: TRBJ1-1
CDR3aa: CASSPGVGRSTEAFF
CDR3nt: TGTGCCAGCAGCCCTGGAGTGGGGCGATCTACTGAAGCTTTCTTT

d_gene: .
v_gene: TRBV6-5
abundance: .
j_gene: TRBJ1-6
CDR3aa: CASSYSTSDNSPLHF
CDR3nt: TGTGCCAGCAGTTACAGTACATCTGATAATTCACCCCTCCACTTT

d_gene: .
v_gene: TRBV4-1
abundance: .
j_gene: TRBJ2-5
CDR3aa: CASSQGVAGESQYF
CDR3nt: TGCGCCAGCAGCCAAGGGGTGGCAGGGGAGAGCCAGTACTTC

d_gene: TRBD2
v_gene: TRBV12-5
abundance: .
j_gene: TRBJ2-5
CDR3aa: CASGLAGGSETQYF
CDR3nt: TGTGCTAGTGGGTTAGCGGGGGGCTCAGAGACCCAGTACTTC